The 10 T cell receptor beta chains below all came from one sample that was sequenced in a study of Graves' ophthalmopathy and Graves' hyperthyroidism. Amplification of TCR beta CDR3 regions used RNA transcripts. The first round was an RT-PCR with HTBI primers, and the second round was a multiplex PCR. TCRdb redid the calling of the multiplex PCR reads with MiXCR, one entry per CDR3 protein. This table has approximately 330,000 distinct CDR3 sequences, about 17% appearing once. Sequenced: peripheral blood. The origin of the receptors is an adult man with Graves' ophthalmopathy.

This clonotype was recorded many times. The rearrangement links TRBV5-1 to TRBJ1-2; D is unresolved. Germline values: CDR1 SGHRS, CDR2 YFSETQ. This CDR3 has 11 residues. V was cut by 7 bases and J by 6 bases, with 10 bases left in between. CDR3 region: CASGGGDGYTF. In DNA form, the CDR3 reads TGCGCCAGCGGCGGCGGGGATGGCTACACCTTC.

In its sample, this clonotype was seen many times. The chain couples TRBV19 to TRBJ2-5; a possible D gene is TRBD1 (6 bases). Trimming stripped 5 bases from V and 1 base from J, with 11 bases between. Looked up from germline, CDR1 is LNHDA and CDR2 is SQIVND (reference sequence). The CDR3 sequence is 14 residues long. The CDR3 bases are TGTGCCAGTAGTCCATCAGGGGCCCAAGAGACCCAGTACTTC. Translating it yields CASSPSGAQETQYF.

The chain uses TRBV30 and TRBJ1-2; tentatively, D is TRBD1 (6 bases). The CDR3 is 13 residues long. Germline loops: CDR1 GTSNPN, CDR2 SVGIG (reference sequence). V was shortened by 3 bases and J by 4 bases, with 12 bases between the two germline ends. Written as DNA, the CDR3 is TGTGCCTGGAGGGGGAGGGGGACCTATGGCTACACCTTC. Encoded protein: CAWRGRGTYGYTF.

This clonotype appeared many times. The chain recombines TRBV12-3 or TRBV12-4 with TRBJ2-2; 7 nucleotides line up with TRBD2. With V trimmed by 3 bases and J by 7 bases, 14 bases remained unmatched. The CDR3 is 17 residues long. The CDR3 protein is CASSFGVGGIRIGELFF. The DNA of the CDR3 is TGTGCCAGCAGTTTTGGGGTGGGGGGGATCCGGATCGGGGAGCTGTTTTTT.

The sample holds a few counts of this clonotype. The CDR3 coding sequence is TGTGCCAGCAGCTTAAGGGCGGGAGGGAGACCCACCGGGGAGCTGTTTTTT. This codes for CASSLRAGGRPTGELFF. This chain uses TRBV7-3 with TRBJ2-2; TRBD2 aligns across 9 bases. Germline CDR1 reads SGHTA; CDR2 reads FQGTGA. The CDR3 consists of 17 residues. Trimming cost V 1 base and J 4 bases; bases outside gene matches: 7.

This clonotype was seen many times. The rearrangement links TRBV29-1 to TRBJ1-1; TRBD1 matches 7 bases. Per germline, CDR1 SQVTM and CDR2 ANQGSEA. The J segment lost 0 bases and the V segment lost 0 bases, leaving 7 bases of the junction unmatched. The CDR3 runs to 16 residues. The CDR3 spells CSVEDRRTGMNTEAFF. The CDR3 DNA reads as TGCAGCGTTGAAGATCGGAGGACAGGTATGAACACTGAAGCTTTCTTT.

This clonotype was found many times. The rearrangement links TRBV6-2 or TRBV6-3 to TRBJ2-7, with a possible D match to TRBD2 (5 bases). The CDR3 extends over 15 amino acids. V was pared by 6 bases and J by 6 bases, with 21 bases between. Germline lookup yields CDR1 MNHEY and CDR2 SVGEGT. The CDR3 coding sequence is TGTGCCAGCAGCTACAGTGGAGGCGGAGTGAGCGAGCAGTACTTC. It encodes CASSYSGGGVSEQYF.

This clonotype occurred many times. This chain uses TRBV12-3 or TRBV12-4 with TRBJ1-1; 7 bases are shared with TRBD1. The CDR3 is 15 amino acids. The V gene end was trimmed by 5 bases and the J gene end by 2 bases; junction bases not matched to a gene: 8. CDR3 protein: CASSVPGQLNTEAFF. CDR3 DNA sequence: TGTGCCAGCAGTGTACCGGGACAGCTAAACACTGAAGCTTTCTTT.

This clonotype was picked up many times. V is TRBV29-1 and J is TRBJ2-5, with D hard to call. V lost 2 bases and J 5 bases, leaving 6 bases between the germline ends. The CDR3 is made up of 11 amino acids. Germline-derived CDR1 and CDR2 are SQVTM and ANQGSEA. CDR3 sequence (DNA): TGCAGCGTTGAACCCGGGGAGACCCAGTACTTC. It yields the protein CSVEPGETQYF.

The sample holds many counts of this clonotype. The chain links TRBV5-1 to TRBJ2-2; 11 bases fit TRBD2. Germline trimming cut 5 bases from V and 3 bases from J; bases unmatched to any gene: 6. Germline loops: CDR1 SGHRS, CDR2 YFSETQ. The CDR3 is 16 amino acids. In DNA, the CDR3 is TGCGCCAGCAGACCACCGGGACTAGCGGACACCGGGGAGCTGTTTTTT. It is translated as CASRPPGLADTGELFF.